This T cell receptor beta chain was obtained from a study of blood T cells in healthy people across ages. Study results and caveats: Getting older went along with TCR beta diversity per million T cells dropping roughly linearly. Comparison with aged donors showed that long-lived donors had more naive CD4+ cells and higher diversity.

About this clonotype itself: Its antigen remains unidentified.

CDR1 is LGHDT, CDR2 YNNKEL, per germline (reference sequence). The V end was cut by 2 bases, the J end by 5 bases, with 15 bases between. The CDR3 sequence is 15 residues long. Then a second PCR, running about 6 to 12 cycles, was carried out with a sample-barcoded 5' primer and a J-beta primer mix. Every cDNA molecule carried a tag from a template-switch adaptor bearing 12 random nucleotides. Per sample, CDR3-containing paired-end reads numbered at least 2.5 million. TCRdb analysed the 5' RACE reads with MiXCR anew, one entry per CDR3 protein. The repertoire holds about 640,000 distinct CDR3 sequences, with roughly 53% as singletons.

The TCR was taken from a man aged 55 to 69 in good health. Sample: blood. The rearrangement uses TRBV3-1 and TRBJ2-5; D is undetermined. CDR3 residues: CASSQWPPTTETQYF. CDR3 DNA: TGTGCCAGCAGCCAATGGCCACCCACAACGGAGACCCAGTACTTC.